At least ten counts were recorded for the clone carrying this T cell receptor (beta chain). Its antigen is not identified. The data stem from a study of T cell repertoires in cytomegalovirus infection. About the research overall: Peptides in the study included HLA-C-restricted and HLA-B-restricted CMV epitopes.

Via MiXCR, TCRdb re-called the reads, giving one row per CDR3 protein. The sample gives about 920,000 distinct CDR3 sequences, about 33% of which show up once; roughly 13% is in the top ten. Germline V CDR1 and CDR2: SGHVT, SQSDAQ. V dropped 1 base and J dropped 6; count of bases not matched to a gene: 11. The CDR3 length is 16 residues. Material: cultured CD8+ T cells from PBMCs, obtained from culture after CMV antigen stimulation. This sequence originates from a human donor in good health (CMV status not recorded). Some clones in this sample may be carry-over from other donors' samples. The rearrangement links TRBV7-4 to TRBJ2-7; TRBD1 matches 8 bases. CDR3 in amino acids: CASSLVPPDRASEQYV. DNA of the CDR3: TGTGCCAGCAGCTTAGTACCTCCGGACAGGGCCAGCGAGCAGTACGTC.